The 21 T cell receptor beta chains below all came from one sample that was sequenced in a study of cytotoxic CD8 clonotypes in ibrutinib-treated CLL. Repertoires were generated with immunoSEQ multiplex PCR, while TCRdb's copy carries only in-frame clones and drops some. Found here are approximately 25,000 clones, around 74% of them singletons; the top ten hold roughly 51%. The sequenced sample was PBMCs, obtained at disease progression, from a patient treated with ibrutinib. Receptor source: a human donor with chronic lymphocytic leukemia.

V is TRBV20-1 and J is TRBJ2-3, with a possible D match to TRBD2 (6 bases). This CDR3 contains 10 residues. Trimming left V 3 bases short and J 9 bases short, with 7 bases between. CDR1 DFQATT and CDR2 SNEGSKA come from the germline V gene (reference sequence). This CDR3 is CSASGRTQYF. The CDR3 nucleotides read TGCAGTGCTAGTGGGAGGACGCAGTATTTT.

The chain uses TRBV11-2 and TRBJ1-6, with D perhaps matching TRBD1 (5 bases). Trimming took off 1 base at V and 0 bases at J, with 10 bases between the two ends. The CDR3 is 17 residues long. The germline gives CDR1 SGHAT, CDR2 FQNNGV. The CDR3 reads CASSLGGGSSYNSPLHF. The DNA of the CDR3 is TGTGCCAGCAGCTTAGGGGGCGGCAGCTCCTATAATTCACCCCTCCACTTT. Based on the CDR3 plus reference TRBV11-2 and TRBJ1-6, the full variable domain is EAGVAQSPRYKIIEKRQSVAFWCNPISGHATLYWYQQILGQGPKLLIQFQNNGVVDDSQLPKDRFSAERLKGVDSTLKIQPAKLEDSAVYLCASSLGGGSSYNSPLHFGNGTRLTVT.

This chain uses TRBV5-6 with TRBJ2-2, with 13 bases aligning to TRBD2. CDR3 length equals 17 residues. Germline CDR1 and CDR2: SGHDT and YYEEEE. Unmatched junction bases numbered 7, after V lost 4 bases and J lost 4 bases. CDR3 in DNA: TGTGCCAGCAGCCTCGGACGGACTAGCGGGGGCACCGGGGAGCTGTTTTTT. Amino acid sequence: CASSLGRTSGGTGELFF.

The CDR3 protein is CASSLMRGHPEQFF. The CDR3 DNA reads TGTGCCAGCAGCTTAATGCGGGGACACCCTGAGCAGTTCTTC. The J gene is TRBJ2-1, the V gene TRBV7-8; either TRBD1 or TRBD2 may fit D (6 bases each). CDR3 length: 14 residues. The V gene's germline CDR1 is SGHVS and CDR2 FQNEAQ. Trimming took 2 bases from V and 9 from J, leaving 14 bases between them.

The genes are TRBV19 and TRBJ2-4, with a tentative D call TRBD2 (5 bases). CDR1 is LNHDA, CDR2 SQIVND, per germline (reference sequence). The CDR3 length is 16 residues. V lost 1 base and J lost 1, with 11 bases in between. CDR3 loop: CASSIGGYGAKNIQYF. In DNA form, the CDR3 reads TGTGCCAGTAGTATAGGAGGGTACGGGGCCAAAAACATTCAGTACTTC.

Only one count was recorded for this clone. V and J are TRBV7-2 and TRBJ2-7; 8 nucleotides agree with TRBD1. The CDR3 loop spans 14 amino acids. Germline-derived CDR1 and CDR2 are SGHTA and FQGNSA. With V trimmed by 4 bases and J by 2 bases, 4 bases remained unmatched. The CDR3 bases are TGTGCCAGCAGCTATCAGACAGGGGCCTACGAGCAGTACTTC. Translation: CASSYQTGAYEQYF. Filled out from reference TRBV7-2 and TRBJ2-7, the complete variable domain reads GAGVSQSPSNKVTEKGKDVELRCDPISGHTALYWYRQSLGQGLEFLIYFQGNSAPDKSGLPSDRFSAERTGGSVSTLTIQRTQQEDSAVYLCASSYQTGAYEQYFGPGTRLTVT.

V and J are TRBV6-6 and TRBJ2-7; the match to TRBD1 covers 7 bases. Germline trimming cut 5 bases from V and 1 base from J; bases unmatched to any gene: 2. The CDR3 has 13 amino acids. The V gene's germline CDR1 is MNHNY and CDR2 SVGAGI (reference sequence). The CDR3 DNA follows: TGTGCCAGCAGTAAGGGACAGTCCTACGAGCAGTACTTC. Residues: CASSKGQSYEQYF.

Here the CDR3 reads CALQGKVFDEQFF. In nucleotides, the CDR3 is TGTGCCCTACAGGGGAAAGTCTTCGATGAGCAGTTCTTC. The chain is built from TRBV6-1 and TRBJ2-1; TRBD1 aligns across 7 bases. CDR3 length equals 13 residues. J lost 8 bases, V lost 11 bases, and 12 bases had no gene match. CDR1 and CDR2 from the germline V gene are MNHNS and SASEGT.

This clone was observed a few times. The chain has TRBV11-2 and TRBJ1-2, with TRBD1 matching 8 bases. The germline V gene encodes CDR1 SGHAT and CDR2 FQNNGV. The V gene end was trimmed by 6 bases and the J gene end by 7 bases; junction bases not matched to a gene: 16. The CDR3 consists of 16 residues. The DNA for the CDR3 is TGTGCCAGCAGTCCGGACAGGGTCGATATGTCAGGTGGCTACACCTTC. Translating it yields CASSPDRVDMSGGYTF.

The chain links TRBV5-1 to TRBJ1-1; possible D gene TRBD1, 6 bases. CDR3 length: 12 amino acids. The germline V gene encodes CDR1 SGHRS and CDR2 YFSETQ. V dropped 2 bases and J dropped 11 bases, with 13 bases sitting between them. The CDR3 reads CASSFEGVRAFF. In nucleotides, the CDR3 is TGCGCCAGCAGCTTCGAGGGGGTAAGGGCTTTCTTT.

This clone appeared a few times. The genes are TRBV2 and TRBJ1-5, with D perhaps matching TRBD1 (5 bases). This CDR3 has 15 amino acids. Germline CDR1 is SNHLY and CDR2 is FYNNEI. The V and J ends lost 3 bases and 4 bases respectively, with 13 bases between them. CDR3 DNA: TGTGCCAGCAGTGATGACGGACAACGGAATCAGCCCCAGCATTTT. This gives the protein CASSDDGQRNQPQHF.

This chain links TRBV5-1 with TRBJ2-5; 8 positions agree with TRBD1. Germline CDR1 SGHRS, CDR2 YFSETQ. The CDR3 has 16 amino acids. The V and J ends lost 0 bases and 3 bases, in that order; junction bases with no gene match: 7. The CDR3 reads CASSLVAGGNKETQYF. DNA for the CDR3: TGCGCCAGCAGCTTGGTGGCAGGGGGCAACAAAGAGACCCAGTACTTC. Using reference TRBV5-1 and TRBJ2-5 for the parts outside the CDR3, the full variable domain is KAGVTQTPRYLIKTRGQQVTLSCSPISGHRSVSWYQQTPGQGLQFLFEYFSETQRNKGNFPGRFSGRQFSNSRSEMNVSTLELGDSALYLCASSLVAGGNKETQYFGPGTRLLVL.

The chain couples TRBV5-4 to TRBJ2-7; possible D gene TRBD2, 5 bases. The V and J ends lost 0 bases and 0 bases respectively, with 7 bases between them. Germline V gene sequence: CDR1 SGHNT, CDR2 YYREEE (reference sequence). This CDR3 region has 14 residues. CDR3 sequence: CASSLGRDSYEQYF. CDR3 in DNA: TGTGCCAGCAGCTTGGGTCGGGACTCCTACGAGCAGTACTTC.

This chain links TRBV13 with TRBJ1-6, with TRBD1 identical over 8 bases. V shed 4 bases and J 9 bases; nucleotides not matched to a gene: 5. From germline, CDR1 is PRHDT and CDR2 FYEKMQ (reference sequence). This CDR3 is built from 14 residues. Written as DNA, the CDR3 is TGTGCCAGCAGCTCGACAGGGGATCGTTCACCCCTCCACTTT. Its protein is CASSSTGDRSPLHF.

V gene TRBV7-9 combines with J gene TRBJ1-4, with a weak D call TRBD1 (6 bases). The CDR3 is made up of 16 amino acids. CDR1 is SEHNR and CDR2 is FQNEAQ in the germline V gene (reference sequence). Trimming took off 2 bases at V and 3 bases at J, with 13 bases between the two ends. CDR3 sequence reads: CASSLTGNAANEKLFF. DNA for the CDR3: TGTGCCAGCAGCTTAACAGGGAACGCAGCTAATGAAAAACTGTTTTTT. The full variable domain, in which reference TRBV7-9 and TRBJ1-4 provide the parts outside the CDR3, is DTGVSQNPRHKITKRGQNVTFRCDPISEHNRLYWYRQTLGQGPEFLTYFQNEAQLEKSRLLSDRFSAERPKGSFSTLEIQRTEQGDSAMYLCASSLTGNAANEKLFFGSGTQLSVL.

V and J are TRBV6-1 and TRBJ1-1, with D maybe TRBD1 (6 bases). The CDR3 extends over 16 amino acids. The V end was cut by 2 bases, the J end by 7 bases, with 20 bases between. The V gene's germline CDR1 is MNHNS and CDR2 SASEGT. The CDR3 coding sequence is TGTGCCAGCAGTGAACAAGACAGGCTGGTATCAGATGAAGCTTTCTTT. Translated: CASSEQDRLVSDEAFF.

This chain joins TRBV11-2 and TRBJ2-7; the match to TRBD1 covers 7 bases. Trimming took 5 bases from V and 7 from J; bases not matched to a gene: 8. The CDR3 covers 13 residues. Germline assignment: CDR1 SGHAT and CDR2 FQNNGV. The CDR3 spells CASSIGQDWEQYF. The CDR3 DNA reads as TGTGCCAGCAGCATTGGACAGGATTGGGAGCAGTACTTC. The full variable domain, completed using reference TRBV11-2 and TRBJ2-7, is EAGVAQSPRYKIIEKRQSVAFWCNPISGHATLYWYQQILGQGPKLLIQFQNNGVVDDSQLPKDRFSAERLKGVDSTLKIQPAKLEDSAVYLCASSIGQDWEQYFGPGTRLTVT.

The chain joins TRBV29-1 to TRBJ1-1; no firm D call. The germline CDR1 and CDR2 sequences are SQVTM and ANQGSEA. V was shortened by 7 bases and J by 0 bases, with 12 bases between the two germline ends. CDR3 length: 13 amino acids. CDR3 loop: CSAGRQMNTEAFF. CDR3 bases: TGCAGCGCCGGGAGGCAGATGAACACTGAAGCTTTCTTT. The full variable domain, completed using reference TRBV29-1 and TRBJ1-1, is SAVISQKPSRDICQRGTSLTIQCQVDSQVTMMFWYRQQPGQSLTLIATANQGSEATYESGFVIDKFPISRPNLTFSTLTVSNMSPEDSSIYLCSAGRQMNTEAFFGQGTRLTVV.

V gene TRBV15 combines with J gene TRBJ2-5; D is unclear. Trimming cost V 0 bases and J 3 bases, with 2 bases left between them. CDR3 length: 12 amino acids. Per the germline V gene, CDR1 is LNHNV and CDR2 is YYDKDF (reference sequence). CDR3 region: CATSRDKETQYF. DNA for the CDR3: TGTGCCACCAGCAGAGATAAAGAGACCCAGTACTTC. Filled out from reference TRBV15 and TRBJ2-5, the complete variable domain reads DAMVIQNPRYQVTQFGKPVTLSCSQTLNHNVMYWYQQKSSQAPKLLFHYYDKDFNNEADTPDNFQSRRPNTSFCFLDIRSPGLGDTAMYLCATSRDKETQYFGPGTRLLVL.

This chain uses TRBV5-4 with TRBJ2-3; 9 bases are shared with TRBD1. Looked up from germline, CDR1 is SGHNT and CDR2 is YYREEE (reference sequence). V was clipped by 3 bases and J by 1 base; unmatched bases: 3. CDR3 length: 15 amino acids. CDR3 DNA: TGTGCCAGCAGCTCCCGGACAGGGGGCACAGATACGCAGTATTTT. Its protein product is CASSSRTGGTDTQYF.

CDR3 region: CASRWPGGLEQYF. For the CDR3, the DNA is TGTGCCAGCCGATGGCCAGGGGGGCTCGAGCAGTACTTC. The rearrangement uses TRBV2 and TRBJ2-7; weak D call: TRBD1 (7 bases). With 8 bases removed from V and 6 bases from J, the gap between germline ends came to 17 bases. Germline V gives CDR1 SNHLY, CDR2 FYNNEI. The CDR3 totals 13 residues.